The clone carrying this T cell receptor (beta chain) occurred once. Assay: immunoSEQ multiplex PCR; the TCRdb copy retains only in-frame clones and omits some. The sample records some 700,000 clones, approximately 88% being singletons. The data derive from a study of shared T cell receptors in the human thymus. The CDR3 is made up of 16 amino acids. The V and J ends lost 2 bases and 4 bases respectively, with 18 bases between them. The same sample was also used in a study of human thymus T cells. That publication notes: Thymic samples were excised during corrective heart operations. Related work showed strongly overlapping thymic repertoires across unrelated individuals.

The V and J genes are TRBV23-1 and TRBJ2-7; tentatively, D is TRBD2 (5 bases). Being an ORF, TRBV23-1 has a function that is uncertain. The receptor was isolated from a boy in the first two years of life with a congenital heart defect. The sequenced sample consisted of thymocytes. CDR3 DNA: TGCGCCAGCAGTCAAATCCGCCGGGAAAGGGCGTACGAGCAGTACTTC. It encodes CASSQIRRERAYEQYF.